This TCR beta chain was sequenced for a study of TIL therapy for anti-PD-1-resistant metastatic lung cancer. Overall study findings and caveats: Infused TIL clonotypes partially replaced the baseline blood repertoire, then decayed over months. Patients were highly selected, enriched for treatment-naive, never-smoker and oncogene-addicted cases.

The immunoSEQ assay was v3. Each library reached about 2 million read pairs, or roughly 4.5-6.5 million at deep level. Sequenced by immunoSEQ multiplex PCR; TCRdb stores in-frame clones only, minus some. Of about 21,000 clones listed, around three quarters were seen once; the top ten hold under 2.5%. The sample's time point: pre-treatment sample, taken before nivolumab and TIL therapy. Patients were adults with stage 4 NSCLC. With regard to this clone: Its target is not known.

The germline V gene encodes CDR1 MGHRA and CDR2 YSYEKL. This CDR3 is built from 14 residues. V was clipped by 1 base and J by 3 bases, with 10 bases between them. This specimen consisted of blood, obtained at baseline. The source of this sequence is a person between 25 and 79 years old with non-small cell lung cancer. The chain employs TRBV4-1 and TRBJ2-7; D remains ambiguous. The CDR3 DNA reads TGCGCCAGCAGCCAAGTGGCTGATGGCTACGAGCAGTACTTC. It specifies CASSQVADGYEQYF.